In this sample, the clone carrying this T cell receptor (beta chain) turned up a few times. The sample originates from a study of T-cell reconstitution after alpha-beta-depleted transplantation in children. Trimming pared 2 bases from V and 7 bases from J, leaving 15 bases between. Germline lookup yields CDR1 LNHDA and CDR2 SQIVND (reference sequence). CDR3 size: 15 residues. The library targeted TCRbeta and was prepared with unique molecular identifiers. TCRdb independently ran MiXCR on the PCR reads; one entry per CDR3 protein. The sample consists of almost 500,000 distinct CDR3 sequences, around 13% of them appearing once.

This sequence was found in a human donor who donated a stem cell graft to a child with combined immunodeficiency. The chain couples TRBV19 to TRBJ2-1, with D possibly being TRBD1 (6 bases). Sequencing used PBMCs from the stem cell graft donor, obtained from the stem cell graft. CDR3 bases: TGTGCCAGTAGTATATCAGGGGTCCCCGGGAATGAGCAGTTCTTC. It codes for CASSISGVPGNEQFF.